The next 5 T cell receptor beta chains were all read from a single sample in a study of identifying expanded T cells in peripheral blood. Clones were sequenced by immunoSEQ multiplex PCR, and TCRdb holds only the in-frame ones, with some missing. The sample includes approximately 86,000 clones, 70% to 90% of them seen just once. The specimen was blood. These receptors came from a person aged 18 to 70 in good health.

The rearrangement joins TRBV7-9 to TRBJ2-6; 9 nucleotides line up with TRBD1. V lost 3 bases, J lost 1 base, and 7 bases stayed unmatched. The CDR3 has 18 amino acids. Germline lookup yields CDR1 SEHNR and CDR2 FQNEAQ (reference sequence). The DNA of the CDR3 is TGTGCCAGCAGCTTCTTCGGGACAGGGTTATCTGGGGCCAACGTCCTGACTTTC. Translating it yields CASSFFGTGLSGANVLTF.

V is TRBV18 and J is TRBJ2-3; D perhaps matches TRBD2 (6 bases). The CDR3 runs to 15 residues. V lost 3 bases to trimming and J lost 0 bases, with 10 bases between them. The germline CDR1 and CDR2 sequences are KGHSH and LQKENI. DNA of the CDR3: TGTGCCAGCTCACCTGGGACTCTTAGCACAGATACGCAGTATTTT. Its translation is CASSPGTLSTDTQYF.

DNA of the CDR3: TGTGCCAGCAGCCCGAATGCAGTAGACAGGGTGGATCAGCCCCAGCATTTT. Translating gives CASSPNAVDRVDQPQHF. The chain is built from TRBV5-5 and TRBJ1-5; 7 positions agree with TRBD1. CDR3 size: 17 residues. CDR1 and CDR2 from the germline V gene are SGHKS and YYEKEE (reference sequence). The V segment lost 4 bases and the J segment 5 bases; nucleotides outside the gene matches: 15.

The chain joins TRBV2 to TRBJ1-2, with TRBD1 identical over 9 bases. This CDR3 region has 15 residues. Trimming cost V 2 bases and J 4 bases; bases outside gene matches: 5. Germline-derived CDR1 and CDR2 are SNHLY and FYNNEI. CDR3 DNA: TGTGCCAGCAGTGAATGGGACAGGGCTCCCTATGGCTACACCTTC. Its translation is CASSEWDRAPYGYTF.

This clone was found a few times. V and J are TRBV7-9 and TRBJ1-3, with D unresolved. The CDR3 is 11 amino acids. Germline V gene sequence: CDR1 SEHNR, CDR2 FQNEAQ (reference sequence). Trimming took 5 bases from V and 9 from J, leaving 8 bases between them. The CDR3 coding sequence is TGTGCCAGCAGCCTAGGGAGCACCATATATTTT. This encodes CASSLGSTIYF.